The entry that follows covers one T cell receptor (beta chain) sequence. At one end, the junction sequence differs from germline, possibly due to a read error. The data originate from a study of T cell changes during pregnancy in multiple sclerosis. Method: immunoSEQ multiplex PCR; TCRdb's copy keeps in-frame clones and lacks some. Here the sample spans some 97,000 clones, around 92% being singletons. CDR3 length: 12 amino acids. Germline V CDR1 and CDR2: LNHDA, SQIVND (reference sequence). Sample: peripheral blood, taken after pregnancy. The sequence was collected from a female donor with multiple sclerosis, enrolled in a pregnancy study. This sequence joins TRBV19 and TRBJ1-2; D gene uncertain. CDR3 DNA sequence: TGTGCCAGCAGTATCTCGGTTTATGGCTACACCTTC. Amino acid sequence: CASSISVYGYTF.